This T cell receptor (beta chain) came from a study of cytomegalovirus exposure and HLA in healthy donors. The ends were cut back, 0 bases at V and 4 bases at J, with 6 bases in the middle. The germline gives CDR1 SGHRS, CDR2 YFSETQ. The CDR3 loop spans 13 amino acids. Clones were sequenced by immunoSEQ multiplex PCR, and TCRdb holds only the in-frame ones, with some missing. In the table there are around 150,000 clones, about 90% of which are singletons. This TCR was recovered from a woman between 18 and 29 years old in good health and CMV-seropositive. The chain recombines TRBV5-1 with TRBJ2-3; D remains ambiguous. The sample comprised PBMCs. The CDR3 bases are TGCGCCAGCAGCTTGGTCCTTTCAGATACGCAGTATTTT. Translated: CASSLVLSDTQYF. The full variable domain, with the rest looked up from reference TRBV5-1 and TRBJ2-3, is KAGVTQTPRYLIKTRGQQVTLSCSPISGHRSVSWYQQTPGQGLQFLFEYFSETQRNKGNFPGRFSGRQFSNSRSEMNVSTLELGDSALYLCASSLVLSDTQYFGPGTRLTVL.